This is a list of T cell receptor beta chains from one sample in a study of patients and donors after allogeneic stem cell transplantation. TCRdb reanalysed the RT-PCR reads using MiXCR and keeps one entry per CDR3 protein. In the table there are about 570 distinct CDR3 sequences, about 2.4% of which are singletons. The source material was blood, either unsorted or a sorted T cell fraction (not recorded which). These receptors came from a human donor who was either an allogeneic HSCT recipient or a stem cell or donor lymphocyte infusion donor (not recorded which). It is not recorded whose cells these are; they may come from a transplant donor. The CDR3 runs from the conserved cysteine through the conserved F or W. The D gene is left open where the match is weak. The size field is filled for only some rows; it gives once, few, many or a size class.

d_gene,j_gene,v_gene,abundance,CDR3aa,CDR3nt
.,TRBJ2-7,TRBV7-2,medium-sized,CASSLAFGAKKDEQYF,TGTGCCAGCAGCTTAGCTTTTGGGGCCAAAAAGGACGAGCAGTACTTC
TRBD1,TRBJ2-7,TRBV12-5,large,CASGLIRDRDRAADDEQYF,TGTGCTAGTGGTCTGATACGGGACAGGGATCGCGCCGCGGATGACGAGCAGTACTTC
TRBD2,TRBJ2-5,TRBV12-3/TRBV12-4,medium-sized,CASSALAGGQETQYF,TGTGCCAGCAGTGCACTAGCGGGAGGGCAAGAGACCCAGTACTTC
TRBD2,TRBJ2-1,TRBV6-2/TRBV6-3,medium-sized,CASSYGREVIYNEQFF,TGTGCCAGCAGTTACGGGCGGGAGGTGATTTACAATGAGCAGTTCTTC
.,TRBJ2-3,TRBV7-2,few,CASSTPRGGGLGDTQYF,TGTGCCAGCAGCACCCCTCGGGGAGGGGGATTGGGAGATACGCAGTATTTT
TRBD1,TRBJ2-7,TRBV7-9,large,CASSSSNRDSAYEQYF,TGTGCCAGCAGCTCAAGCAACCGGGACAGCGCCTACGAGCAGTACTTC
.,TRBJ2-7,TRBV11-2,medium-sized,CASTYGREQYF,TGTGCCAGCACCTATGGGCGGGAGCAGTACTTC
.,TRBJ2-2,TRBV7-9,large,CASSSRDPWTGELFF,TGTGCCAGCAGCTCCCGGGACCCCTGGACCGGGGAGCTGTTTTTT
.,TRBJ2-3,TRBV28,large,CASSFQNSHTDTQYF,TGTGCCAGCAGTTTTCAGAACAGCCACACAGATACGCAGTATTTT
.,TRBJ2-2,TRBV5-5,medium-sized,CASSYYTGELFF,TGTGCCAGCAGCTATTACACCGGGGAGCTGTTTTTT
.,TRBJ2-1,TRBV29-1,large,CSVAWDEQFF,TGCAGCGTGGCGTGGGATGAGCAGTTCTTC
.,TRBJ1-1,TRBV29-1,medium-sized,CSVADYLHTEAFF,TGCAGCGTTGCTGATTACCTTCACACTGAAGCTTTCTTT
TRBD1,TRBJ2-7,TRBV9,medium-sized,CASSSPGQGRPEQYF,TGTGCCAGCAGTTCTCCGGGACAGGGACGTCCCGAGCAGTACTTC
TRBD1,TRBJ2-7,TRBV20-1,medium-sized,CSARDAGTDYEQYF,TGCAGTGCTAGAGATGCCGGGACAGACTACGAGCAGTACTTC
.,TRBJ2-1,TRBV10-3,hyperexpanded,CAIRDPSGGSNHYNEQFF,TGTGCCATCAGGGACCCCTCAGGGGGGAGTAACCATTACAATGAGCAGTTCTTC
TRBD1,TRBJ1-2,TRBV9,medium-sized,CASSVAPEGQRSNYGYTF,TGTGCCAGCAGCGTAGCGCCGGAGGGACAGAGGTCAAACTATGGCTACACCTTC
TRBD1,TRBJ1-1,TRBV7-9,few,CASSWGQGHTEAFF,TGTGCCAGCAGCTGGGGACAGGGCCATACTGAAGCTTTCTTT
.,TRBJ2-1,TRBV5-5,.,CASSGNEQFF,TGTGCCAGCAGCGGCAATGAGCAGTTCTTC
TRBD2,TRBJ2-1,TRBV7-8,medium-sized,CASSLASGRGYNEQFF,TGTGCCAGCAGCTTAGCGAGCGGGAGAGGCTACAATGAGCAGTTCTTC
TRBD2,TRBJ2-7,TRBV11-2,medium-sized,CASSLPGGGYEQYF,TGTGCCAGCAGCTTACCGGGAGGAGGCTACGAGCAGTACTTC
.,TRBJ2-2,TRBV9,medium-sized,CASSVVHGELFF,TGTGCCAGCAGCGTAGTTCACGGGGAGCTGTTTTTT
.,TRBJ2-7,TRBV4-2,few,CASSLNLGWEQYF,TGTGCCAGCAGCCTCAACTTAGGGTGGGAGCAGTACTTC
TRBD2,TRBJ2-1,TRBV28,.,CASRHGSGNTEQFF,TGTGCCAGCAGACACGGTAGCGGGAATACTGAGCAGTTCTTC
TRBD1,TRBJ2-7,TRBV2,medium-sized,CASSEAVQGAYEQYF,TGTGCCAGCAGTGAAGCGGTCCAGGGGGCCTACGAGCAGTACTTC
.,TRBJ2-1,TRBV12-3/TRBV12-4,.,CASSWAPETEQFF,TGTGCCAGCAGTTGGGCCCCCGAGACTGAGCAGTTCTTC
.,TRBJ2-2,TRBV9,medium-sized,CASSVDGSGELFF,TGTGCCAGCAGCGTAGATGGGAGCGGGGAGCTGTTTTTT
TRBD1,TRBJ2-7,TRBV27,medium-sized,CASRSGTGVPAEQYF,TGTGCCAGCAGGTCCGGGACAGGGGTCCCCGCCGAGCAGTACTTC